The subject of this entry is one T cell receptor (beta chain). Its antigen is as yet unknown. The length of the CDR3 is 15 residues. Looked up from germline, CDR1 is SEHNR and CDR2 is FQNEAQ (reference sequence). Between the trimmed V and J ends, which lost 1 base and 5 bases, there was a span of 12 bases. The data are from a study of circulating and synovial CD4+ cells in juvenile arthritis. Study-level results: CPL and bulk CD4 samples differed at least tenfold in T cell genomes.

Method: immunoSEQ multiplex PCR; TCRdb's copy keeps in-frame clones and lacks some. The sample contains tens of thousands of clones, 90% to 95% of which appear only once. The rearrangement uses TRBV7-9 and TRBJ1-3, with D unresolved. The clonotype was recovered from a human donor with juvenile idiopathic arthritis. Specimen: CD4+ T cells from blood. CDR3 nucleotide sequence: TGTGCCAGCAGCTTAGGGCCGGGAGGTCGAAACACCATATATTTT. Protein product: CASSLGPGGRNTIYF. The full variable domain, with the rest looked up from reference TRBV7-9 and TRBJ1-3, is DTGVSQNPRHKITKRGQNVTFRCDPISEHNRLYWYRQTLGQGPEFLTYFQNEAQLEKSRLLSDRFSAERPKGSFSTLEIQRTEQGDSAMYLCASSLGPGGRNTIYFGEGSWLTVV.